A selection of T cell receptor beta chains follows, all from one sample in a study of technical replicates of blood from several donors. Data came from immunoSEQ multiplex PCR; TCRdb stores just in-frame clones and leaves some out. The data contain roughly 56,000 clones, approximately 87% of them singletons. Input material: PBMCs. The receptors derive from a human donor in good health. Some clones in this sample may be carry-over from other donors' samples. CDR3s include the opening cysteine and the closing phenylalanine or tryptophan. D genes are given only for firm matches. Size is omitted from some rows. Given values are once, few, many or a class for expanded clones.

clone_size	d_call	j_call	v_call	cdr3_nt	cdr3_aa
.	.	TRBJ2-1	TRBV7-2	TGTGCCAGCAGCTTCCCTAAGATGGGCCACAATGAGCAGTTCTTC	CASSFPKMGHNEQFF
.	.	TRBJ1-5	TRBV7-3	TGTGCCAGCAGCCCTGAGGCCAATCAGCCCCAGCATTTT	CASSPEANQPQHF
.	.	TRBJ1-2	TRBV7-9	TGTGCCAGCAGCTTAGAGGACAGCTATGGCTACACCTTC	CASSLEDSYGYTF
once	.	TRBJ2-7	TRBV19	TGTGCCAGTAGTATAGGTACAGGGTCCCCCTACGAGCAGTACTTC	CASSIGTGSPYEQYF
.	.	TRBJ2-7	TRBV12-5	TGTGCTAGTGGTTTGCAAACACCAATGACAGGACGCGTCGAGCAGTACTTC	CASGLQTPMTGRVEQYF
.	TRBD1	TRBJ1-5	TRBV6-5	TGTGCCAGCGGTAAGACAGGGGGGAGTGGGCCCCAGCATTTT	CASGKTGGSGPQHF
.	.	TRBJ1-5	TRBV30	TGTGCCTGGAGTGTAGCACAGATAAATCAGCCCCAGCATTTT	CAWSVAQINQPQHF
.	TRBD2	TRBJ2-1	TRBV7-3	TGTGCCAGCAGCTTAGGAGTGGGCGGGAGGGCCTATGAGCAGTTCTTC	CASSLGVGGRAYEQFF
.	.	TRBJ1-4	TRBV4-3	TGCGCCAGCAGCCAAGATAGGCAGGGGAATGAAAAACTGTTTTTT	CASSQDRQGNEKLFF
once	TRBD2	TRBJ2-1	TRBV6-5	TGTGCCAGCAGTTACTTATCGCTAGCGGGGGGGAATGAGCAGTTCTTC	CASSYLSLAGGNEQFF
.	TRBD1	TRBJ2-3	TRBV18	TGTGCCAGCTCAGCCAGGGGGACCGAATCAGATACGCAGTATTTT	CASSARGTESDTQYF
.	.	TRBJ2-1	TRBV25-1	TGTGCCAGCAGTGGAGGCAATGAGCAGTTCTTC	CASSGGNEQFF
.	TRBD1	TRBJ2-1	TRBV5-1	TGCGCCAGCAGCTTCACAGGGGTCTCCTACAATGAGCAGTTCTTC	CASSFTGVSYNEQFF
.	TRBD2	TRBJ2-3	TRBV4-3	TGCGCCAGCAGCCAAGTCTATTGGGAAAGACTAGCGGGCCGGAATACGCAGTATTTT	CASSQVYWERLAGRNTQYF
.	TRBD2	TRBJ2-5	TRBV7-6	TGTGCCAGCAGCTTAGCGGGGACTAGCGGGGAGACCCAGTACTTC	CASSLAGTSGETQYF
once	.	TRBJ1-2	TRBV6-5	TGTGCCAGCACCTCAAAGGGAGGGTCCAACTATGGCTACACCTTC	CASTSKGGSNYGYTF
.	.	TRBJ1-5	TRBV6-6	TGTGCCAGCAGGCCGCGGATCAATCAGCCCCAGCATTTT	CASRPRINQPQHF
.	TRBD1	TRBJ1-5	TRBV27	TGTGCCAGCAGGCAGGGGGGAAAGGTTTATAGCAATCAGCCCCAGCATTTT	CASRQGGKVYSNQPQHF
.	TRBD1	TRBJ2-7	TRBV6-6	TGTGCCAGCAGTTCTCGGGGGACAGGGAGTGTCGAGCAGTACTTC	CASSSRGTGSVEQYF
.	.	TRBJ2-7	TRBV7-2	TGTGCCAGCAGCCCCAACAGGGCCCTTCTCTACGAGCAGTACTTC	CASSPNRALLYEQYF
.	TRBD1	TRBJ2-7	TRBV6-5	TGTGCCAGCAGTACCCGGGACAGAGCTTTCTACGAGCAGTACTTC	CASSTRDRAFYEQYF
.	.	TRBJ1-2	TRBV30	TGTGCCTGGACGAAAACAGGGATCTATGGCTACACCTTC	CAWTKTGIYGYTF
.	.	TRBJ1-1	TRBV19	TGTGCCAGTAGTATAGATCTTGGGCAAGACACTGAAGCTTTCTTT	CASSIDLGQDTEAFF
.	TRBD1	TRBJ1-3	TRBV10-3	TGTGCCACTCGACAGGGGGGAGCTGGAAACACCATATATTTT	CATRQGGAGNTIYF
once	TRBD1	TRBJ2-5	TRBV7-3	TGTGCCAGCAGCTTGGACAGGGGAGAGACCCAGTACTTC	CASSLDRGETQYF